This TCR beta chain was sequenced for a study of regulatory T cells in long-lasting Graves disease. Findings and caveats of the study: Newly diagnosed patients shared about a thousand public clonotypes; persistent patients shared under 3,000.

HTBI primers from iRepertoire and Arm-PCR of CDR3 regions yielded the TCR beta libraries. TCRdb re-called the multiplex PCR reads through MiXCR, storing one row per CDR3 protein. This sample yields about 520,000 distinct CDR3 sequences, of which more than 10% are seen a single time; approximately 9% belongs to the top ten. The sample holds many counts of this clonotype. Its antigen remains unidentified. Time point here: newly diagnosed GD, antithyroid drugs for less than 3 months. RNA extracted from PBMCs served as the sequencing template. CDR3 size: 16 residues. From germline, CDR1 is MNHNS and CDR2 SASEGT. V was clipped by 5 bases and J by 0 bases, with 15 bases between them. These sequences were also reported in another study, on T cells in Graves' hyperthyroidism and ophthalmopathy. According to that study: Lactation, pregnancy, other autoimmune disease or uncontrolled infection led to exclusion of patients. Researchers ran a first-round RT-PCR on the TCR CDR3 using the HTBI primer set.

This TCR was sampled from a woman in her twenties or thirties with Graves disease. The chain links TRBV6-1 to TRBJ2-3, with D possibly being TRBD1 (6 bases). The material was peripheral blood mononuclear cells (PBMCs), obtained at new diagnosis, from a patient treated with antithyroid drugs. The DNA for the CDR3 is TGTGCCAGCAGTACGGGATTGGACAGAAGCACAGATACGCAGTATTTT. It is translated as CASSTGLDRSTDTQYF.